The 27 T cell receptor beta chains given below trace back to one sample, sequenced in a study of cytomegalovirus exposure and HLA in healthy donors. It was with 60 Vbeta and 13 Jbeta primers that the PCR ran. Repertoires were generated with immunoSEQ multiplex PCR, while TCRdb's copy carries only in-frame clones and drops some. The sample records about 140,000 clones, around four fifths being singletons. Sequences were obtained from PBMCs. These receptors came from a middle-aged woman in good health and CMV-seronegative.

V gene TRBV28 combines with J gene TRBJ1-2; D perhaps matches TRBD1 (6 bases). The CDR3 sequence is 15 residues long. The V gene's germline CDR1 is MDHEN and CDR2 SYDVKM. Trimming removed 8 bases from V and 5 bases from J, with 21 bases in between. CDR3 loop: CASRPGGPGVYGYTF. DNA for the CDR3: TGTGCCAGCCGCCCGGGCGGGCCAGGGGTGTATGGCTACACCTTC.

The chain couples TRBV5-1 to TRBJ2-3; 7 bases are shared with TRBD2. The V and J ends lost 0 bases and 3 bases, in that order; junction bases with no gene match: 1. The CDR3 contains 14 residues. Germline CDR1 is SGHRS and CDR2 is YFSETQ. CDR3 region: CASSLGTSTDTQYF. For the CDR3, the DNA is TGCGCCAGCAGCTTGGGGACTAGTACAGATACGCAGTATTTT.

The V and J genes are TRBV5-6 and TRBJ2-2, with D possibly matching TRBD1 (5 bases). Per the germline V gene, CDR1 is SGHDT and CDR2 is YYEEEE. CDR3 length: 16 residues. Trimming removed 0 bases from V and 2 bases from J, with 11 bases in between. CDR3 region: CASSLVGQGNTGELFF. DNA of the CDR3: TGTGCCAGCAGCTTGGTTGGTCAGGGTAACACCGGGGAGCTGTTTTTT.

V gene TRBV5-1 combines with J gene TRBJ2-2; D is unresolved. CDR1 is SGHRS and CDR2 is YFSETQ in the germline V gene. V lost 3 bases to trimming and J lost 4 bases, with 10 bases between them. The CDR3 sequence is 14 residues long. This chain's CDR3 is CASSSQSFTGELFF. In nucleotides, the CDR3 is TGCGCCAGCAGCTCCCAATCATTCACCGGGGAGCTGTTTTTT. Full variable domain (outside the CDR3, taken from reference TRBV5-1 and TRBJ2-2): KAGVTQTPRYLIKTRGQQVTLSCSPISGHRSVSWYQQTPGQGLQFLFEYFSETQRNKGNFPGRFSGRQFSNSRSEMNVSTLELGDSALYLCASSSQSFTGELFFGEGSRLTVL.

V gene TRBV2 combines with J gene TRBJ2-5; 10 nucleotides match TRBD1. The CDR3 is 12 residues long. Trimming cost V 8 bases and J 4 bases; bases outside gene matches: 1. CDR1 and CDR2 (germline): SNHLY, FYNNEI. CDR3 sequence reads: CASRDRGETQYF. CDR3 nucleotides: TGTGCCAGCCGGGACAGGGGAGAGACCCAGTACTTC.

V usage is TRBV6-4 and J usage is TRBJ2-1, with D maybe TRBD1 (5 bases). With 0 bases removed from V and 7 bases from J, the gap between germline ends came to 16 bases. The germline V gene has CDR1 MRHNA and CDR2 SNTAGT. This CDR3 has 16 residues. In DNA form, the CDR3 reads TGTGCCAGCAGTGACTCGAGCAGGGAAGGTTTTAATGAGCAGTTCTTC. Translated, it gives CASSDSSREGFNEQFF.

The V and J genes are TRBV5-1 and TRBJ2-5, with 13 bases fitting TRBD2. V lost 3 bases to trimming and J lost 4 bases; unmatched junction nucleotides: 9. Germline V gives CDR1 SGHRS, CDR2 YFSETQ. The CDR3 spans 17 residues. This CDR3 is CASSSTSGRARGETQYF. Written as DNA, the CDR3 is TGCGCCAGCAGCTCCACTAGCGGGAGGGCCCGAGGAGAGACCCAGTACTTC.

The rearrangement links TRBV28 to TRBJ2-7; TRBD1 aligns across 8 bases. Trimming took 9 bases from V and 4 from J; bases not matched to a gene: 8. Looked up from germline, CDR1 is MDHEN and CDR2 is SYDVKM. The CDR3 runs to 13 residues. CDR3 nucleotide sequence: TGTGCCAGTTTGGACAGGGAGATTTACGAGCAGTACTTC. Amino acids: CASLDREIYEQYF.

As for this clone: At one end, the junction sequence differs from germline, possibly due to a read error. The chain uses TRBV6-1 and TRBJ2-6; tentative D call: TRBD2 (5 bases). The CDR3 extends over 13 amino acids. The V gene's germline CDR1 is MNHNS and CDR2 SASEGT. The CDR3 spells CASSGTAASVLTF. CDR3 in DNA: TGTGCCAGCAGTGGTACAGCGGCCAGCGTCCTGACTTTC.

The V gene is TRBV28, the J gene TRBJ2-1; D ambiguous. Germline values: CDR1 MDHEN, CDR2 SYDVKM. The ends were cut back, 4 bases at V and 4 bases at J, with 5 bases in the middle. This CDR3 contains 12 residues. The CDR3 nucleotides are TGTGCCAGCAGTTACGGTTACAATGAGCAGTTCTTC. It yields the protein CASSYGYNEQFF.

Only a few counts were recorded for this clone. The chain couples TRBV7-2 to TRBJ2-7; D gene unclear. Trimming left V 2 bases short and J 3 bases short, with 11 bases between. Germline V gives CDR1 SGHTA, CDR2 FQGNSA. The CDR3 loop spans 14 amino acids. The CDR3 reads CASSLSPLIYEQYF. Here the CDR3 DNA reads TGTGCCAGCAGCTTAAGCCCCCTTATCTACGAGCAGTACTTC.

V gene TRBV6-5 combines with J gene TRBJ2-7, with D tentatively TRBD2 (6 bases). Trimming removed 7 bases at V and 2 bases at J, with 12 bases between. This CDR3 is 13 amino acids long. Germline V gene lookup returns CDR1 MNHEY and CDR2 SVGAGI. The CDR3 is CASKWGEAYEQYF. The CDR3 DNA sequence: TGTGCCAGCAAGTGGGGGGAGGCCTACGAGCAGTACTTC.

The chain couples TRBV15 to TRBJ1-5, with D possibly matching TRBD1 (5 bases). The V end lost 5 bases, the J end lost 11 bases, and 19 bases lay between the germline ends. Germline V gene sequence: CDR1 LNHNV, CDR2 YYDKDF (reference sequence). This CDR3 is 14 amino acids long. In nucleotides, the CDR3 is TGTGCCACCAGCCAAGACAGCACTCCGAAGGCCCAGCATTTT. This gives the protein CATSQDSTPKAQHF.

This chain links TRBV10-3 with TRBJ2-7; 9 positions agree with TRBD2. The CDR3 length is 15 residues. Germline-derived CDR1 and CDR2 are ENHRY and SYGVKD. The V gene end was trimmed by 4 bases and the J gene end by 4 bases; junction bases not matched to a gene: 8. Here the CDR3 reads CAISAPASGVYEQYF. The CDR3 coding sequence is TGTGCCATCAGTGCCCCGGCTAGCGGGGTGTACGAGCAGTACTTC.

The CDR3 reads CASSPAGGYNEQFF. CDR3 coding DNA: TGTGCCAGCAGCCCAGCGGGAGGCTACAATGAGCAGTTCTTC. The chain links TRBV6-5 to TRBJ2-1; TRBD2 agrees at 9 bases. The CDR3 has 14 amino acids. The J segment lost 3 bases and the V segment lost 6 bases, leaving 3 bases of the junction unmatched. Looked up from germline, CDR1 is MNHEY and CDR2 is SVGAGI.

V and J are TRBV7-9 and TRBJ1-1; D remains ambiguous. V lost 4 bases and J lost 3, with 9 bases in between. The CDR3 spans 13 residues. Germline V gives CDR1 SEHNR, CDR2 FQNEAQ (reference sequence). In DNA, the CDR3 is TGTGCCAGCAGCTCGGGAGGTCACACTGAAGCTTTCTTT. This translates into CASSSGGHTEAFF.

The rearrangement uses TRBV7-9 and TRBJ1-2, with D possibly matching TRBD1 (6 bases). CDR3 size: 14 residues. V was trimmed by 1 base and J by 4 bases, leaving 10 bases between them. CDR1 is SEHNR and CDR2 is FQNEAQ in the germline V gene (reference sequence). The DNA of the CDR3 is TGTGCCAGCAGCTTAGACAGGGACGCCTATGGCTACACCTTC. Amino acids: CASSLDRDAYGYTF.

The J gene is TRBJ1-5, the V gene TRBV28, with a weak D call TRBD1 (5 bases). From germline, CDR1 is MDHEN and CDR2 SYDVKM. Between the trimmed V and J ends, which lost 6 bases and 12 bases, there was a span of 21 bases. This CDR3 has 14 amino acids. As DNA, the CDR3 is TGTGCCAGCAGCACGCCCCAGGGTCTAGGATACCAGCATTTT. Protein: CASSTPQGLGYQHF.

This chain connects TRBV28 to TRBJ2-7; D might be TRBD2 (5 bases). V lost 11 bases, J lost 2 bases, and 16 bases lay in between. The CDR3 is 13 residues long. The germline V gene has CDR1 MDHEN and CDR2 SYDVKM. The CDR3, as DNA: TGTGCCGGGAAGAGGGTGGGAACCTACGAGCAGTACTTC. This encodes CAGKRVGTYEQYF.

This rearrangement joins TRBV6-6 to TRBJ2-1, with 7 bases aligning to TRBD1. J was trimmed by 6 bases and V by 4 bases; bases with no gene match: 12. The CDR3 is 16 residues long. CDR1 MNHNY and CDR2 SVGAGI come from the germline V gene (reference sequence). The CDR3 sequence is CASSSTRQGQGNEQFF. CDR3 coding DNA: TGTGCCAGCAGTTCCACTCGACAGGGCCAGGGCAATGAGCAGTTCTTC.

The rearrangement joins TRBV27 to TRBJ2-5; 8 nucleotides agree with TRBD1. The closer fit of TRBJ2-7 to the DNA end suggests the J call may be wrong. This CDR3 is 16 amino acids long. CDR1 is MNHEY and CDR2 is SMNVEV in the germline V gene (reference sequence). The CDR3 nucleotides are TGTGCCAGCAGTCCCCGGGACAGGCTAGTCTCCTACGAGCAGTACTTC. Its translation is CASSPRDRLVSYEQYF.

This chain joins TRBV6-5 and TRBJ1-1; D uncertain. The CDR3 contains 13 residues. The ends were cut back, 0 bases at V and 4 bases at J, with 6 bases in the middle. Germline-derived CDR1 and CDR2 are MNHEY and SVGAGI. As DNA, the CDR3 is TGTGCCAGCAGTTACTCAGAGATCACTGAAGCTTTCTTT. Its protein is CASSYSEITEAFF.

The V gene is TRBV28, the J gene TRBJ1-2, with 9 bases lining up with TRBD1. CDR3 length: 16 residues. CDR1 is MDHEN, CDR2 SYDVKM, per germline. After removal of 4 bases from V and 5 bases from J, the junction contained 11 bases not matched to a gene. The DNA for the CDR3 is TGTGCCAGCAGTTCCTTTAAGGACAGGGGAATTTATGGCTACACCTTC. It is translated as CASSSFKDRGIYGYTF.

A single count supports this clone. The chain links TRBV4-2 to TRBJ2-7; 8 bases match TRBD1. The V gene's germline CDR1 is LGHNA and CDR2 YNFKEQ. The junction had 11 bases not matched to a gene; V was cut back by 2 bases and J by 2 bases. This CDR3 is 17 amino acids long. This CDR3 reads CASSQTAGTGTTYEQYF. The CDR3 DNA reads TGTGCCAGCAGCCAAACAGCCGGGACAGGCACCACCTACGAGCAGTACTTC.

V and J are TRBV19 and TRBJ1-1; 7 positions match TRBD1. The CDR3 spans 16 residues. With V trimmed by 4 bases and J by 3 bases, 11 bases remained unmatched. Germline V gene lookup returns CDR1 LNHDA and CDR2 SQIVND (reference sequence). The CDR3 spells CASSRRGAQGYTEAFF. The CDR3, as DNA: TGTGCCAGTAGTAGACGAGGAGCACAGGGGTACACTGAAGCTTTCTTT.

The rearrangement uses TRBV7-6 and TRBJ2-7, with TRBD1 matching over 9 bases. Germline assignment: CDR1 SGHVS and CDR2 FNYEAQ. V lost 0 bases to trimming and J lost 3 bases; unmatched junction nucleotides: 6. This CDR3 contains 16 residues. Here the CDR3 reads CASSLARGTGFYEQYF. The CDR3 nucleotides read TGTGCCAGCAGCTTAGCGAGGGGGACAGGGTTCTACGAGCAGTACTTC.

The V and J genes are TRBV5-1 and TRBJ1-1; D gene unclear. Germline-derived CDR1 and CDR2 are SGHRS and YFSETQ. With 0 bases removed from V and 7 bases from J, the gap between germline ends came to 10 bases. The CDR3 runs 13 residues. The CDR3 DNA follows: TGCGCCAGCAGCTTGGCACGGAGGAGTGAAGCTTTCTTT. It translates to CASSLARRSEAFF.